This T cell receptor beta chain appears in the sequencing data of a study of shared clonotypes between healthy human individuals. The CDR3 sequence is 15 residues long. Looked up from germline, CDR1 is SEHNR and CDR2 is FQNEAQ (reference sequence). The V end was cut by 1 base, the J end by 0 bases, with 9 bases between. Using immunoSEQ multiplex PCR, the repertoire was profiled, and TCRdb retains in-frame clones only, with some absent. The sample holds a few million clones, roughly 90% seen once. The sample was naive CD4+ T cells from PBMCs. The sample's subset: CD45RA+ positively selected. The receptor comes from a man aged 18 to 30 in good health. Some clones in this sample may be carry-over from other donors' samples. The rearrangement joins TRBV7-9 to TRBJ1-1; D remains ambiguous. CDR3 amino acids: CASSLGSLMNTEAFF. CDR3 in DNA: TGTGCCAGCAGCTTAGGGAGCCTCATGAACACTGAAGCTTTCTTT.